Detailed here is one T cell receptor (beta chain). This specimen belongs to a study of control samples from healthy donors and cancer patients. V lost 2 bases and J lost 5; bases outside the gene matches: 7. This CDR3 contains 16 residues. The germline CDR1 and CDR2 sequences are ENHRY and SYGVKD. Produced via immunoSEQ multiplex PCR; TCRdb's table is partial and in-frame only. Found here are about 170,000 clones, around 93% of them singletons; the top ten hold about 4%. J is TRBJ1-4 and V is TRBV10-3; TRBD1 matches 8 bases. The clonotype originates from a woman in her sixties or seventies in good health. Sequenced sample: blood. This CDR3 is CAISEGWNRGNEKLFF. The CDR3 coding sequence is TGTGCCATCAGTGAGGGATGGAACAGGGGGAATGAAAAACTGTTTTTT.